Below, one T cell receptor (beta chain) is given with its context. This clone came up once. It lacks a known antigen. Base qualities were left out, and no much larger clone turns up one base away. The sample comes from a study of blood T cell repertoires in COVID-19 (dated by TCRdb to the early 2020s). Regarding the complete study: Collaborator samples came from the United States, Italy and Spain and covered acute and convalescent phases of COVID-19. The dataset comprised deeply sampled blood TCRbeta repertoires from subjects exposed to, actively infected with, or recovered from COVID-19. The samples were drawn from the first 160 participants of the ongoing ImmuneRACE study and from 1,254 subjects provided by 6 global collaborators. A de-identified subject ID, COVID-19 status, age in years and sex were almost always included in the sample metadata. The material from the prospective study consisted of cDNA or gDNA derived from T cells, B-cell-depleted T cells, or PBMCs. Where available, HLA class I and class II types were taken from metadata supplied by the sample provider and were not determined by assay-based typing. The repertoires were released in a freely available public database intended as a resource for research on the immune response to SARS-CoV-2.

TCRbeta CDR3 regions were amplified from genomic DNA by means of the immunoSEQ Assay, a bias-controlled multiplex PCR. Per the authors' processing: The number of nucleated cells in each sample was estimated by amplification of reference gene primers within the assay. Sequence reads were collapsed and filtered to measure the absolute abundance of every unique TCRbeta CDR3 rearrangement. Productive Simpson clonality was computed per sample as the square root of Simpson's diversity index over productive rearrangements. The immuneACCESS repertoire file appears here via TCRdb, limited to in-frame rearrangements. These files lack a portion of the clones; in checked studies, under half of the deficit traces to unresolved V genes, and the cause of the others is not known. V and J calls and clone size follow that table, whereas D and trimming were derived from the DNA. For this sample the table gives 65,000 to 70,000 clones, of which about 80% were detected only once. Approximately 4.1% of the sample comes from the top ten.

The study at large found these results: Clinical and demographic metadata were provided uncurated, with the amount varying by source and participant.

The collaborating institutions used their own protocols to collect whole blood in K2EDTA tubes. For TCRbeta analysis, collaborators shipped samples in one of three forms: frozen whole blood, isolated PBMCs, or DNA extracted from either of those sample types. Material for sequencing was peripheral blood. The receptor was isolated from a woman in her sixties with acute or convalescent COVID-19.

The sequence in DNA is TGTGCCAGCAGTGAATATGGTAGCGTAGATACGCAGTATTTT. It translates as CASSEYGSVDTQYF. The chain was built from TRBV6-1 and TRBJ2-3; the D gene is perhaps TRBD2, from 5 matching bases. V is shortened by 2 bases, J by 5 bases, and the region joining them spans 11 bases. The CDR3 has 14 amino acids, counting the end cysteine and phenylalanine. This entry keeps only the CDR3 DNA: 42 bases, framed from base 1. CDR1 and CDR2 are drawn from the germline V gene: MNHNS, SASEGT.